The 15 T cell receptor beta chains presented below share a single source sample, sequenced in a study of blood T cell repertoires in COVID-19. Only in-frame clones appear in the TCRdb table, and some are missing; sequencing was by immunoSEQ multiplex PCR. This sample has roughly 250,000 clones, with roughly 81% found just once. The sample consisted of peripheral blood. Receptor source: a man aged 35 to 55 with acute or convalescent COVID-19.

This clone was observed a few times. The chain recombines TRBV7-8 with TRBJ1-1, with D hard to call. The V end lost 5 bases, the J end lost 1 base, and 11 bases lay between the germline ends. Germline assignment: CDR1 SGHVS and CDR2 FQNEAQ. The CDR3 is 14 amino acids. CDR3 amino acids: CASSGFTANTEAFF. The CDR3, as DNA: TGTGCCAGCAGCGGTTTCACAGCGAACACTGAAGCTTTCTTT.

The chain combines TRBV7-9 with TRBJ1-2; D may be TRBD1 (5 bases). This CDR3 has 14 residues. V was clipped by 5 bases and J by 0 bases, with 10 bases between them. CDR1 is SEHNR and CDR2 is FQNEAQ in the germline V gene (reference sequence). The CDR3 reads CASSGRVSNYGYTF. DNA for the CDR3: TGTGCCAGCAGCGGCAGGGTTTCTAACTATGGCTACACCTTC.

As DNA, the CDR3 is TGTGCCAGCAGCCAGGAGAGGGAGCTGTTTTTT. It yields the protein CASSQERELFF. The chain recombines TRBV3-1 (or the pseudogene TRBV3-2) with TRBJ2-2; no clear D gene. The CDR3 totals 11 residues. Trimming pared 3 bases from V and 9 bases from J, leaving 5 bases between. Germline V gene sequence: CDR1 LGHDT, CDR2 YNNKEL (reference sequence).

The V and J genes are TRBV13 and TRBJ1-6, with D perhaps TRBD1 (6 bases). CDR3 length: 15 amino acids. Per germline, CDR1 PRHDT and CDR2 FYEKMQ (reference sequence). V was shortened by 2 bases and J by 7 bases, with 12 bases between the two germline ends. The CDR3 is CASSLFGGANSPLHF. DNA of the CDR3: TGTGCCAGCAGCTTATTCGGGGGGGCGAATTCACCCCTCCACTTT.

This sequence joins TRBV28 and TRBJ2-7; 7 nucleotides line up with TRBD1. V lost 3 bases to trimming and J lost 5 bases; unmatched junction nucleotides: 7. The CDR3 is 14 residues long. Germline assignment: CDR1 MDHEN and CDR2 SYDVKM. CDR3 residues: CASSLETGIDEQYF. CDR3 in DNA: TGTGCCAGCAGTTTGGAGACAGGGATAGACGAGCAGTACTTC.

The chain carries TRBV5-4 and TRBJ2-7; 8 positions match TRBD1. The CDR3 runs to 13 residues. V dropped 2 bases and J dropped 6; count of bases not matched to a gene: 4. Germline assignment: CDR1 SGHNT and CDR2 YYREEE (reference sequence). In DNA form, the CDR3 reads TGTGCCAGCAGCTTAACAACAGGGGGCGAGCAGTACTTC. It is translated as CASSLTTGGEQYF.

J is TRBJ1-2 and V is TRBV4-3; TRBD1 is a possible D gene (5 bases). Trimming shortened V by 4 bases and J by 7 bases, and 19 bases separated the two germline ends. Germline V gene lookup returns CDR1 LGHNA and CDR2 YSLEER. The length of the CDR3 is 15 residues. In nucleotides, the CDR3 is TGCGCCAGCAGCCTCTCTACAGGTTCAGCGCGTGGCTACACCTTC. Protein: CASSLSTGSARGYTF.

This chain uses TRBV5-1 with TRBJ2-7; D is unclear. This CDR3 spans 15 amino acids. V was pared by 5 bases and J by 4 bases, with 19 bases between. CDR1 SGHRS and CDR2 YFSETQ come from the germline V gene. The CDR3 coding sequence is TGCGCCAGCAGGAGTGACACCAGTGTTCAATACGAGCAGTACTTC. Its protein is CASRSDTSVQYEQYF.

This chain links TRBV15 with TRBJ1-4; the D gene is possibly TRBD1 (6 bases). CDR1 and CDR2 (germline): LNHNV, YYDKDF (reference sequence). V was cut by 1 base and J by 7 bases, with 16 bases left in between. The CDR3 loop spans 16 amino acids. CDR3 sequence: CATSRGMQGGSEKLFF. Here the CDR3 DNA reads TGTGCCACCAGCAGAGGAATGCAAGGGGGAAGTGAAAAACTGTTTTTT.

The chain combines TRBV9 with TRBJ2-1; D gene unclear. V shed 0 bases and J shed 6 bases, with 7 bases lying between them. Germline assignment: CDR1 SGDLS and CDR2 YYNGEE. The CDR3 has 13 residues. CDR3 in DNA: TGTGCCAGCAGCGTAGCTCAGTCCAATGAGCAGTTCTTC. The encoded protein is CASSVAQSNEQFF.

This clone was counted between two and nine times. This sequence joins TRBV2 and TRBJ1-5; 10 bases are shared with TRBD1. The CDR3 totals 12 residues. Unmatched junction bases numbered 2, after V lost 8 bases and J lost 7 bases. Germline V gene data show CDR1 as SNHLY and CDR2 as FYNNEI. The CDR3 is CASGQGGQPQHF. For the CDR3, the DNA is TGTGCCAGCGGACAGGGGGGCCAGCCCCAGCATTTT.

J is TRBJ1-1 and V is TRBV3-1 (or the pseudogene TRBV3-2); no clear D gene. The CDR3 runs to 11 residues. Per germline, CDR1 LGHDT and CDR2 YNNKEL (reference sequence). V was cut by 3 bases and J by 7 bases, with 6 bases left in between. DNA of the CDR3: TGTGCCAGCAGCCACACAGATGAAGCTTTCTTT. It specifies CASSHTDEAFF.

This clone turned up a few times. This chain connects TRBV19 to TRBJ2-2, with 10 positions matching TRBD1. The trim removed 1 base at V and 4 bases at J, leaving 3 bases unmatched. Germline V gene sequence: CDR1 LNHDA, CDR2 SQIVND (reference sequence). This CDR3 is 16 amino acids long. The CDR3 bases are TGTGCCAGTAGTATAGTGGGACAGGGGCCCACCGGGGAGCTGTTTTTT. This encodes CASSIVGQGPTGELFF.

The chain links TRBV18 to TRBJ1-2; D call uncertain. The germline V gene encodes CDR1 KGHSH and CDR2 LQKENI. V lost 0 bases and J lost 0, with 8 bases in between. CDR3 size: 15 residues. The CDR3 is CASSPPTDTNYGYTF. In DNA form, the CDR3 reads TGTGCCAGCTCACCACCCACAGATACTAACTATGGCTACACCTTC.

V usage is TRBV7-9 and J usage is TRBJ1-2; 7 bases are shared with TRBD1. The V segment lost 5 bases and the J segment 6 bases; nucleotides outside the gene matches: 12. The V gene's germline CDR1 is SEHNR and CDR2 FQNEAQ (reference sequence). The CDR3 covers 15 residues. The DNA of the CDR3 is TGTGCCAGCAGCCAGATTAATGACAGGGTTCATGGCTACACCTTC. Translation gives CASSQINDRVHGYTF.